The entry below describes one TCR beta chain. The V gene's germline CDR1 is SGHVS and CDR2 FQNEAQ. The ends were cut back, 0 bases at V and 0 bases at J, with 8 bases in the middle. The CDR3 totals 16 residues. These data originate in a study of blood T cell repertoires in COVID-19. Study-level background: Donors in the United States, Italy and Spain gave samples during acute or convalescent COVID-19.

The repertoire was sequenced with immunoSEQ multiplex PCR; TCRdb's copy has only in-frame clones and lacks some. The data show a few hundred thousand clones, 80% to 90% seen once. All enrollees were roughly 18 to 95 years old and from about 25 US areas. This receptor was obtained from a man younger than 35 who had recovered from COVID-19. J is TRBJ1-4 and V is TRBV7-8; D gene uncertain. What was sequenced was PBMCs or T cells enriched from blood (not recorded which). CDR3 protein: CASSLARGATNEKLFF. Written as DNA, the CDR3 is TGTGCCAGCAGCTTAGCGCGAGGAGCAACTAATGAAAAACTGTTTTTT.